A selection of T cell receptor beta chains follows, all from one sample in a study of T cells in localized non-small cell lung cancer. Assay used: immunoSEQ multiplex PCR; TCRdb lists only in-frame clones, some missing. The sample consists of about 24,000 clones, roughly nine tenths of them appearing once. The material was peripheral blood, obtained before any cancer treatment. The origin of the receptors is a male donor at least 60 years old with stage I squamous cell lung carcinoma. Each CDR3 is given with its conserved first and last residue.

v_gene,CDR3aa
TRBV18,CASSPLAGTFAGEQYF
TRBV18,CASSPGQDTGELFF
TRBV6-1,CASRPQGKETQYF
TRBV30,CAWSVLGQVMDEQFF
TRBV18,CASSPQGGDGYTF
TRBV7-9,CASSSSNSGNEQYF
TRBV5-1,CASSLTTGPYEQYF
TRBV7-3,CASSPNIRTAGDIQYF
TRBV5-4,CASRYFRAGTGFQETQYF
TRBV5-1,CASRQGPYPDYEQYF
TRBV6-5,CASRPDRDASQPQHF
TRBV7-2,CASSSFQGADTGELFF
TRBV5-6,CASSWDGGLNVNEQFF
TRBV7-3,CASSLGGESTDTQYF
TRBV7-7,CASSLEVPKETQYF
TRBV29-1,CSVKVRGSNQPQHF
TRBV7-2,CASSLMAGSSYEQYF
TRBV5-6,CASSSGLGTEAFF
TRBV19,CASRGTAATNEKLFF
TRBV18,CASSPYRGAPHGSYGYTF
TRBV18,CASSQPGDRDKNIQYF
TRBV5-4,CASSPVGGDEQYF